These 18 T cell receptor beta chains share one sample of origin, sequenced in a study of blood T cell repertoires in COVID-19. Using immunoSEQ multiplex PCR, the repertoire was profiled, and TCRdb retains in-frame clones only, with some absent. This table holds roughly 190,000 clones, 84% found once. The specimen was PBMCs or T cells enriched from blood (not recorded which). Receptors were obtained from a woman aged 25 to 39 who had been exposed to COVID-19.

This sequence joins TRBV30 and TRBJ2-7; D might be TRBD2 (7 bases). Germline CDR1 GTSNPN, CDR2 SVGIG (reference sequence). V was clipped by 0 bases and J by 7 bases, with 19 bases between them. The CDR3 has 15 amino acids. CDR3 region: CAWSVDEAGEGEQYF. CDR3 nucleotides: TGTGCCTGGAGTGTAGATGAGGCAGGGGAGGGTGAGCAGTACTTC.

The V gene is TRBV9, the J gene TRBJ2-1; 9 nucleotides line up with TRBD2. The CDR3 extends over 17 amino acids. The trim removed 3 bases at V and 3 bases at J, leaving 10 bases unmatched. CDR1 and CDR2 (germline): SGDLS, YYNGEE. CDR3 loop: CASSGERGGAIYNEQFF. In nucleotides, the CDR3 is TGTGCCAGCAGCGGCGAACGCGGGGGGGCGATCTACAATGAGCAGTTCTTC.

The rearrangement uses TRBV2 and TRBJ2-3; 9 bases align to TRBD2. The CDR3 covers 15 residues. Germline loops: CDR1 SNHLY, CDR2 FYNNEI. V was clipped by 1 base and J by 4 bases; unmatched bases: 3. In DNA form, the CDR3 reads TGTGCCAGCAGTGAAGGGGTAGCGGGGGCAGATACGCAGTATTTT. Encoded protein: CASSEGVAGADTQYF.

This chain connects TRBV10-3 to TRBJ2-2; 8 nucleotides line up with TRBD2. The CDR3 is made up of 19 amino acids. Trimming at V came to 7 bases and at J to 6 bases, leaving 22 bases not matched to a gene. Germline assignment: CDR1 ENHRY and CDR2 SYGVKD. The CDR3 region is CAITAVGLVSTGKPGELFF. The CDR3, as DNA: TGTGCCATCACCGCGGTGGGACTAGTCAGTACTGGGAAACCCGGGGAGCTGTTTTTT.

The chain combines TRBV7-7 with TRBJ2-5; unclear D gene. In germline, CDR1 is SSHAT, CDR2 FNYEAQ (reference sequence). The CDR3 is 12 residues long. CDR3 sequence reads: CASSRFQETQYF. CDR3 in DNA: TGTGCTAGCTCCCGGTTCCAAGAGACCCAGTACTTC.

This chain uses TRBV2 with TRBJ1-2; maybe TRBD1 (6 bases). This CDR3 is built from 14 residues. Per the germline V gene, CDR1 is SNHLY and CDR2 is FYNNEI. V dropped 4 bases and J dropped 7 bases, with 16 bases sitting between them. Here the CDR3 DNA reads TGTGCCAGCAGTGTAGGACAGCCGAATACTGGCTACACCTTC. This encodes CASSVGQPNTGYTF.

This rearrangement joins TRBV9 to TRBJ1-1, with a possible D match to TRBD1 (5 bases). The CDR3 is 16 residues long. The germline V and J ends were trimmed by 2 bases and 1 base, with 15 bases remaining between them. Germline values: CDR1 SGDLS, CDR2 YYNGEE. This CDR3 is CASSVLPGGKNTEAFF. The CDR3 DNA reads as TGTGCCAGCAGCGTTCTTCCGGGGGGTAAGAACACTGAAGCTTTCTTT.

V usage is TRBV5-3 and J usage is TRBJ2-3, with D uncertain. TRBV5-3 is classed as an ORF, of uncertain function. The CDR3 is 16 residues long. The V and J ends lost 0 bases and 0 bases respectively, with 11 bases between them. The CDR3 coding sequence is TGTGCCAGAAGCTTGGGTGGCACCGCTAGCACAGATACGCAGTATTTT. Translation gives CARSLGGTASTDTQYF.

V and J are TRBV6-5 and TRBJ1-1; the match to TRBD1 covers 7 bases. V lost 2 bases and J lost 4; bases outside the gene matches: 4. The CDR3 runs to 14 residues. Germline V gives CDR1 MNHEY, CDR2 SVGAGI. The CDR3 loop reads CASSYEGALTEAFF. CDR3 nucleotide sequence: TGTGCCAGCAGTTACGAGGGGGCCCTCACTGAAGCTTTCTTT.

The chain links TRBV29-1 to TRBJ1-2; TRBD1 aligns across 8 bases. Germline values: CDR1 SQVTM, CDR2 ANQGSEA. The V and J ends lost 7 bases and 3 bases, in that order; junction bases with no gene match: 1. This CDR3 spans 11 amino acids. The DNA of the CDR3 is TGCAGCGCGGGACAGGACTATGGCTACACCTTC. This translates into CSAGQDYGYTF.

This clone was found once. The V and J genes are TRBV20-1 and TRBJ2-7, with TRBD2 as a possible D gene (5 bases). From germline, CDR1 is DFQATT and CDR2 SNEGSKA (reference sequence). The V end was cut by 3 bases, the J end by 2 bases, with 17 bases between. This CDR3 is built from 15 residues. CDR3 DNA sequence: TGCAGTGCTAGTGTTGCGGGCATGTCCACCTACGAGCAGTACTTC. It encodes CSASVAGMSTYEQYF.

The chain uses TRBV2 and TRBJ2-7, with TRBD1 matching over 8 bases. The length of the CDR3 is 14 residues. The junction had 10 bases not matched to a gene; V was cut back by 7 bases and J by 5 bases. The germline V gene has CDR1 SNHLY and CDR2 FYNNEI. This chain's CDR3 is CASKFDRGRNEQYF. DNA for the CDR3: TGTGCCAGCAAGTTCGACAGGGGAAGGAACGAGCAGTACTTC.

The chain uses TRBV4-1 and TRBJ1-5; 7 bases align to TRBD1. The CDR3 sequence is 15 residues long. Germline values: CDR1 MGHRA, CDR2 YSYEKL. The ends lost 0 bases at V and 3 bases at J; junction bases unmatched: 2. The CDR3 reads CASSQDQGDNQPQHF. The CDR3 bases are TGCGCCAGCAGCCAAGATCAGGGGGACAATCAGCCCCAGCATTTT.

The rearrangement joins TRBV3-1 (or the pseudogene TRBV3-2) to TRBJ1-2; D may be TRBD1 (6 bases). Trimming took off 4 bases at V and 8 bases at J, with 20 bases between the two ends. CDR3 size: 15 residues. Germline V lookup: CDR1 LGHDT, CDR2 YNNKEL (reference sequence). The CDR3 DNA sequence: TGTGCCAGCAGCCCGGACACAGGGAAAGTCGGAGGCTACACCTTC. Amino acid sequence: CASSPDTGKVGGYTF.

The chain has TRBV15 and TRBJ2-7; D not certain. V lost 4 bases to trimming and J lost 5 bases, with 6 bases between them. CDR1 and CDR2 (germline): LNHNV, YYDKDF (reference sequence). The CDR3 length is 11 residues. In DNA form, the CDR3 reads TGTGCCACCAGCACTAGGAACGAGCAGTACTTC. Translated: CATSTRNEQYF.

V gene TRBV21-1 combines with J gene TRBJ2-1; TRBD2, the table's D call, lacks a check against the DNA. TRBV21-1 is a recognized pseudogene. CDR3 length: 18 residues. CDR3 loop: CASSKRTSGGSSYNEQFF. The CDR3, as DNA: TGTGCCAGCAGCAAAAGGACTAGCGGGGGGAGCTCCTACAATGAGCAGTTCTTC.

The chain joins TRBV7-2 to TRBJ2-1; 9 positions match TRBD1. V shed 4 bases and J 7 bases; nucleotides not matched to a gene: 8. The CDR3 consists of 15 residues. Per the germline V gene, CDR1 is SGHTA and CDR2 is FQGNSA. The CDR3 nucleotides read TGTGCCAGCAGCTCCCGGGGACAGGGAAGTAATGAGCAGTTCTTC. It specifies CASSSRGQGSNEQFF.

The chain uses TRBV6-2 or TRBV6-3 and TRBJ1-1; tentative D call: TRBD1 (6 bases). The CDR3 totals 14 residues. Per germline, CDR1 MNHEY and CDR2 SVGEGT. The V and J ends lost 1 base and 3 bases respectively, with 9 bases between them. The CDR3 DNA is TGTGCCAGCAGTTACTATGGGGGCTACACTGAAGCTTTCTTT. This codes for CASSYYGGYTEAFF.